This TCR beta chain was retrieved from a study of control samples from healthy donors and cancer patients. Clones were sequenced by immunoSEQ multiplex PCR, and TCRdb holds only the in-frame ones, with some missing. The sample has around 76,000 clones, around 94% seen once. Germline V gene lookup returns CDR1 KGHSH and CDR2 LQKENI. Trimming stripped 1 base from V and 5 bases from J, with 6 bases between. The CDR3 consists of 12 residues. This clone counts as medium-sized. The chain employs TRBV18 and TRBJ2-7; tentatively, D is TRBD1 (5 bases). The sample consisted of blood. The TCR originated in a woman in her thirties or forties in good health. CDR3 amino acids: CASSPQGDEQYF. Here the CDR3 DNA reads TGTGCCAGCTCACCACAAGGGGACGAGCAGTACTTC.